This TCR beta chain emerged from a study of blood T cell repertoires in COVID-19 (dated by TCRdb to the early 2020s). For the wider study: Collaborator samples came from the United States, Italy and Spain and covered acute and convalescent phases of COVID-19. The repertoires were made available in a free public database intended to serve as a resource for research on the immune response to SARS-CoV-2. The sample metadata nearly always contained a de-identified subject ID, COVID-19 status, age in years and sex. Where available, HLA class I and class II types were obtained from metadata supplied by the sample provider rather than from assay-based typing. The prospective study material was composed of cDNA or gDNA derived from T cells, B-cell-depleted T cells, or PBMCs. Subjects who had been exposed to COVID-19, were actively infected with it, or had recovered from it provided the deeply sampled blood TCRbeta repertoires that made up the dataset. Samples were obtained from the ongoing ImmuneRACE study (first 160 participants) and from approximately 1,200 subjects provided by 6 global collaborators.

General findings and caveats noted by the study authors: The quantity of clinical and demographic metadata differed by source and by participant and was supplied without curation.

TCRbeta CDR3 regions were amplified from genomic DNA by means of the immunoSEQ Assay, a bias-controlled multiplex PCR. The authors' analysis ran thus. Within the assay, amplification of reference gene primers was used to estimate how many nucleated cells each sample contained. Sequence reads were collapsed and filtered to measure the absolute abundance of every unique TCRbeta CDR3 rearrangement. For each sample, productive Simpson clonality was calculated by taking the square root of Simpson's diversity index across productive rearrangements. What TCRdb holds here is the immuneACCESS table cut down to in-frame rearrangements. Part of the clones is not present; checked against another copy, under half of the missing clones reflect an unresolved V gene, and the others are unexplained. The V and J calls and clone size are taken from that table; D and trimming were inferred from the DNA. The sample table shows 350,000 or so clones, and 80% to 95% are seen once. Of the sample, roughly 18% is held by the ten largest clones.

In the prospective study, participants were roughly 18 to 95 years old, resided in approximately 25 geographic areas of the United States, and were enrolled through a virtual design. In the prospective study, cohorts were assigned on the basis of participant-reported clinical history obtained from a screening survey and a study questionnaire. Recovered participants in ImmuneRACE Cohort 3 were defined as having two consecutive negative NP/OP PCR tests, clearance from a healthcare professional, or resolution of symptoms. Mobile phlebotomists in the prospective study collected whole blood, serum and a nasopharyngeal or oropharyngeal swab from every participant. Participants in the prospective study had the option to provide additional blood draws and questionnaires over a roughly 2-month period. Prospective study blood samples were shipped either frozen or at room temperature before DNA extraction.

As to this clone: The target of this receptor is not known. No quality values exist for individual bases; no much larger clone is one base distant.

Based on the germline V gene, the CDR1 and CDR2 sequences are SGHTA and FQGNSA. The germline V end is reduced by 5 bases and the J end by 5 bases; junction bases left unmatched: 6. The CDR3 numbers 15 residues from cysteine through phenylalanine. The kept DNA is CDR3 alone, 45 bases in frame from the first base. What was sequenced was PBMCs or T cells enriched from blood (not recorded which). This TCR derives from a woman in her twenties or thirties who had recovered from COVID-19. This sequence uses TRBV7-2 and TRBJ2-1, with 10 bases in between that match TRBD1. The CDR3 protein is CASSTRTGGNNEQFF. The DNA sequence follows: TGTGCCAGCAGCACTAGGACAGGGGGAAACAATGAGCAGTTCTTC. Full variable domain (CDR3 extended with the reference TRBV7-2 and TRBJ2-1 proteins): GAGVSQSPSNKVTEKGKDVELRCDPISGHTALYWYRQSLGQGLEFLIYFQGNSAPDKSGLPSDRFSAERTGGSVSTLTIQRTQQEDSAVYLCASSTRTGGNNEQFFGPGTRLTVL.